This TCR beta chain was sequenced during a study of CD8 T cells in ankylosing spondylitis. This clonotype has only a few counts. Its antigen remains unknown. Quantitative 5'-RACE with molecular barcodes generated TCR beta libraries. From the 5' RACE reads, TCRdb called clonotypes with MiXCR, one entry per CDR3 protein. The sample shows 650,000 to 800,000 distinct CDR3 sequences, 15% to 20% of them seen only once. Study findings and constraints: A motif in TCR beta, a set of 8 or 9 highly homologous variants, appeared characteristic of ankylosing spondylitis blood. In synovial fluid and blood from reactive arthritis, some motif variants were previously reported.

The clonotype was recovered from a male donor with ankylosing spondylitis. The sample comprised blood, either unsorted or a sorted T cell fraction (not recorded which).

For the CDR3, the DNA is TGTGCCAGCAGCTTAGTTTTGGGGACAGGGGGCGGCACAGATACGCAGTATTTT. It specifies CASSLVLGTGGGTDTQYF. This chain connects TRBV11-2 to TRBJ2-3, with 12 bases matching TRBD1. CDR1 is SGHAT and CDR2 is FQNNGV in the germline V gene. V gave up 1 base and J gave up 1 base; unmatched junction bases: 6. This CDR3 contains 18 residues.